Listed here is a single TCR beta chain. Its target is unknown. This sample is drawn from a study of molecular identifiers for immune sequencing clone quantification. MiXCR, applied by TCRdb to the PCR reads, yields one record per CDR3 protein. The sample lists tens of thousands of distinct CDR3 sequences, roughly 22% occurring once. Study conclusions and caveats: Amid 750,000 to 1,000,000 naive cells, spiked Jurkat TCR RNA from one cell was reportedly still detectable.

Germline V gives CDR1 PRHDT, CDR2 FYEKMQ (reference sequence). Trimming removed 6 bases at V and 0 bases at J, with 6 bases between. CDR3 length: 13 residues. Sequencing used naive CD8+ T cells from blood, with Jurkat cell RNA spiked in. Regarding subset: FACS-sorted CD8+CD4-CCR7+CD45RA+ naive T cells. The sequence came from a human donor in good health. Some libraries in this study had Jurkat cell RNA spiked in. V usage is TRBV13 and J usage is TRBJ2-1; D not certain. CDR3 sequence reads: CASRESSYNEQFF. In nucleotides, the CDR3 is TGTGCCAGCAGAGAGAGCTCCTACAATGAGCAGTTCTTC.